A selection of T cell receptor beta chains follows, all from one sample in a study of beta chain features in type 1 diabetes. Clones were sequenced by immunoSEQ multiplex PCR, and TCRdb holds only the in-frame ones, with some missing. The sample lists under 150,000 clones, 9% occurring once. The sequenced sample was central memory CD4+ T cells from blood. The receptors here all came from a man under 40 with type 1 diabetes. The conserved cysteine and the conserved F or W are not part of the CDR3 here. Clone size, where shown, is once, few, many, or a class for clones that have expanded.

CDR3aa: ASSLVGGGPNQPQH; len: 14; j_gene: TRBJ1-5; abundance: few; v_gene: TRBV7-8
CDR3aa: ASSPGGAGEITDTQY; len: 15; j_gene: TRBJ2-3; abundance: few; v_gene: TRBV9
CDR3aa: ASTRHGYEQF; len: 10; j_gene: TRBJ2-1; abundance: .; v_gene: TRBV6-6
CDR3aa: ASSLDGGRTDTQY; len: 13; j_gene: TRBJ2-3; abundance: .; v_gene: TRBV7-3
CDR3aa: ATSRPSGGKLDTQY; len: 14; j_gene: TRBJ2-3; abundance: .; v_gene: TRBV15
CDR3aa: ASSATSGGGDTQY; len: 13; j_gene: TRBJ2-3; abundance: few; v_gene: TRBV9
CDR3aa: ASCTGQGTYNEQF; len: 13; j_gene: TRBJ2-1; abundance: .; v_gene: TRBV28
CDR3aa: ASSPGGQTGNTIY; len: 13; j_gene: TRBJ1-3; abundance: few; v_gene: TRBV4-1
CDR3aa: SAKGGVKLF; len: 9; j_gene: TRBJ1-4; abundance: few; v_gene: TRBV20-1
CDR3aa: AIRGGSETTDTQY; len: 13; j_gene: TRBJ2-3; abundance: few; v_gene: TRBV10-3
CDR3aa: ASSPRAAGNTEAF; len: 13; j_gene: TRBJ1-1; abundance: few; v_gene: TRBV27